A selection of T cell receptor beta chains follows, all from one sample in a study of T cells in Graves' hyperthyroidism and ophthalmopathy. TCRdb analysed the multiplex PCR reads with MiXCR anew, one entry per CDR3 protein. The sample lists approximately 590,000 distinct CDR3 sequences; about a sixth were seen once. Material for sequencing was blood. Receptor source: a woman aged 25 to 45 with Graves' hyperthyroidism. CDR3s include the opening cysteine and the closing phenylalanine or tryptophan. The order of the fields is J gene, V gene, CDR3 length, D gene, clone size, CDR3 protein, CDR3 DNA. The D gene is left open where the match is weak. For some rows the clone size is stated as once, few or many, or as a class when expanded; others skip it.

TRBJ2-7,TRBV20-1,14,TRBD1,-,CSASLDRGFDEQYF,TGCAGTGCTAGTCTGGACAGGGGGTTTGACGAGCAGTACTTC
TRBJ2-5,TRBV28,20,TRBD2,many,CASSLQFWTSGRAGVETQYF,TGTGCCAGCAGTTTACAATTCTGGACTAGCGGGAGGGCCGGGGTGGAGACCCAGTACTTC
TRBJ1-1,TRBV20-1,11,-,many,CSVREPLSAFF,TGCAGTGTGAGGGAACCCCTTTCTGCTTTCTTT
TRBJ2-5,TRBV7-8,15,TRBD2,-,CASNSRAGGQETQYF,TGTGCCAGCAATTCAAGGGCGGGAGGGCAAGAGACCCAGTACTTC
TRBJ2-7,TRBV10-3,15,TRBD1,few,CAISPGQASSYEQYF,TGTGCCATCAGTCCTGGACAGGCGAGCTCCTACGAGCAGTACTTC
TRBJ2-3,TRBV6-1,12,-,many,CASSEPGNTQYF,TGTGCCAGCAGTGAACCAGGGAATACGCAGTATTTT
TRBJ2-1,TRBV6-5,13,-,many,CASSYREINEQFF,TGTGCCAGCAGTTACAGGGAAATCAATGAGCAGTTCTTC
TRBJ2-2,TRBV20-1,15,-,many,CSARDSHRNTGELFF,TGCAGTGCTAGAGATTCTCACAGGAACACCGGGGAGCTGTTTTTT
TRBJ2-3,TRBV20-1,19,TRBD2,few,CSARTGLAGGIYNTDTQYF,TGCAGTGCTAGAACAGGACTAGCGGGAGGGATATATAACACAGATACGCAGTATTTT
TRBJ2-1,TRBV29-1,15,TRBD2,many,CSVVTSGRFYNEQFF,TGCAGCGTCGTGACTAGCGGGAGGTTTTACAATGAGCAGTTCTTC
TRBJ1-5,TRBV6-1,14,-,many,CASSSTYSNQPQHF,TGTGCCAGCAGTTCGACCTATAGCAATCAGCCCCAGCATTTT
TRBJ2-7,TRBV29-1,11,-,few,CSVGFGYEQYF,TGCAGCGTTGGGTTCGGTTACGAGCAGTACTTC
TRBJ1-1,TRBV6-5,14,-,-,CASSYLDTSTEAFF,TGTGCCAGCAGTTACTTGGACACGAGCACTGAAGCTTTCTTT
TRBJ2-3,TRBV7-2,14,-,few,CASTSSLGPDTQYF,TGTGCCAGCACTAGTAGCCTAGGGCCGGATACGCAGTATTTT
TRBJ2-3,TRBV20-1,14,-,-,CSAILVRVTDTQYF,TGCAGTGCTATACTAGTTCGGGTCACAGATACGCAGTATTTT
TRBJ1-3,TRBV5-1,15,-,-,CASSQGPNSGNTIYF,TGCGCCAGCAGCCAGGGACCAAACTCTGGAAACACCATATATTTT
TRBJ2-7,TRBV5-6,14,-,few,CASSHQGLAYEQYF,TGTGCCAGCAGTCACCAGGGGCTGGCCTACGAGCAGTACTTC
TRBJ2-5,TRBV7-7,16,-,-,CASSLAGFGARETQYF,TGTGCTAGCAGCTTAGCCGGCTTTGGGGCGCGAGAGACCCAGTACTTC
TRBJ2-7,TRBV12-3/TRBV12-4,15,-,many,CASSLYDRKQYEQYF,TGTGCCAGCAGTTTATATGATAGGAAACAATACGAGCAGTACTTC
TRBJ2-3,TRBV28,15,-,few,CASSHWGGNTDTQYF,TGTGCCAGCAGTCATTGGGGAGGCAACACAGATACGCAGTATTTT
TRBJ1-4,TRBV6-6,15,-,many,CASSYTTGPNEKLFF,TGTGCCAGCAGTTACACCACAGGGCCTAATGAAAAACTGTTTTTT
TRBJ2-3,TRBV11-2,15,-,many,CASSLGGAARGTQYF,TGTGCCAGCAGCTTAGGGGGAGCGGCGAGGGGTACGCAGTATTTT
TRBJ2-6,TRBV28,12,-,many,CASSSGANVLTF,TGTGCCAGCAGCTCTGGGGCCAACGTCCTGACTTTC
TRBJ2-1,TRBV12-3/TRBV12-4,13,TRBD2,many,CADGEAGTGEQFF,TGTGCCGACGGGGAAGCGGGAACGGGTGAGCAGTTCTTC